Given below is one T cell receptor (beta chain) in context. As yet, its antigen is unknown. CDR1 is SGHRS, CDR2 YFSETQ, per germline. Trimming stripped 4 bases from V and 4 bases from J, with 12 bases between. The CDR3 spans 14 residues. Treg sorting used a CD4+CD25+CD127-/low gate. TCRdb reprocessed the 5' RACE reads with MiXCR, giving one entry per CDR3 protein. The sample carries 6,000 to 7,500 distinct CDR3 sequences, around 66% recorded once. Study-wide points: Tumor memory CD4+ T cell TCR gene usage was found to cluster with blood and lymph node memory CD4+ cells and with lymph node naive CD4+ cells.

The sequence was obtained from a female donor with breast cancer. Material: tumor-infiltrating Tregs sorted from the breast tumor. This chain connects TRBV5-1 to TRBJ2-1; a possible D gene is TRBD2 (6 bases). The CDR3 nucleotides are TGCGCCAGCAGCGACGGGGGTAGGTACAATGAGCAGTTCTTC. Translating it yields CASSDGGRYNEQFF.